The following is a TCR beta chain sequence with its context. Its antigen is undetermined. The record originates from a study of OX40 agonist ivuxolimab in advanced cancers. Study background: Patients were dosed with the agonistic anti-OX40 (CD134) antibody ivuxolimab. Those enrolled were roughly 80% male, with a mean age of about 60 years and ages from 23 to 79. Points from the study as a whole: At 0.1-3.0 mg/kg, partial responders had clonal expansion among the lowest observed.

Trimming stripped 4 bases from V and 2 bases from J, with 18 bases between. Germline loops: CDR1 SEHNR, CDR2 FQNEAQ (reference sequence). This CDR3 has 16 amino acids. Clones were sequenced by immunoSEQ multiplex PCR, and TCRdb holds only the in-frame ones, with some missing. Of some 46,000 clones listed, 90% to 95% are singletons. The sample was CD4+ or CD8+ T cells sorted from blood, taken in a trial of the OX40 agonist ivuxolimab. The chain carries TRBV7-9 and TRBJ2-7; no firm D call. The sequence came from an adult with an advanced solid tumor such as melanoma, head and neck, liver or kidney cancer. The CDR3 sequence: CASSSSTFASTYEQYF. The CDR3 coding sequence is TGTGCCAGCAGCTCCTCGACATTCGCTTCAACCTACGAGCAGTACTTC.